This T cell receptor beta chain was captured by sequencing in a study of cytomegalovirus exposure and HLA in healthy donors (dated by TCRdb to about 2017). Turning to the overall study: According to an earlier analysis of 450 to 650 of the donors, some 170 million T cells yielded 90 million to 140 million unique TCR beta sequences and about 300 Gb of sequence data. Donor age, sex, ethnicity and CMV serostatus were compiled alongside the repertoire data. To study patterns of TCR occurrence, a later analysis re-analyzed previously published TCR beta repertoires from more than 550 donors and added high-resolution HLA genotyping. Roughly 5 DR-DQ haplotypes were handled as single units for association and clustering, since linkage in the cohort was strong. Among around 400 genotyped donors of the cohort, an average of 235,054 unique TCR beta nucleotide sequences were sequenced per donor, roughly a sixth of them non-productive. A later genetic analysis took genome-wide SNP genotypes for 398 of the 666 donors and used that subset as a discovery cohort. Along with the approximately 700-subject first cohort, a separate validation cohort of over 90 different subjects was used. Every repertoire in the discovery cohort had been generated on one and the same sequencing platform. Typing coverage differed by locus: A, B, C, DRB1 and DQB1 were typed in roughly 620-630 donors, DQA1 in roughly 500, DPA1 in around 610, and DPB1 in just under 490. An earlier analysis of around 640 of the donors used high-throughput TCR beta sequencing to judge whether each TCR beta V gene segment behaved as functional or pseudogenic. Approximately 300 gigabases of sequencing data and around 80 million unique TCR sequences made up an early release that covered 500 to 700 HLA-typed donors. Among the approximately 430 genotyped donors, under 90% belonged to the genetic ancestry cluster associated with self-reported Caucasian donors. To predict cytomegalovirus infection status, the study brought together high-throughput TCR immunosequencing, statistical association of individual TCRs with disease status, and machine learning. Rather than using new phenotypic data, the later analysis identified candidate immune exposures from TCR beta sequences and from how often those sequences occurred across donors. The T cell repertoires of 666 subjects were profiled by immunosequencing and related to cytomegalovirus serostatus. The study aimed to test whether cataloging public T cell receptors could reveal signatures of past pathogen exposure. HLA typing covered class I and class II loci at four-digit resolution. Points the paper makes about the study in general: A later analysis associated 15,000 to 20,000 TCR beta sequences with specific HLA alleles at a false discovery rate of 0.05. A total of around 150 TCR beta chains were listed by the study as associated with cytomegalovirus. For the cohort, immune exposure information was limited to CMV serostatus. A later genetic analysis reported fewer N-insertions in productive TCRs among donors in an Asian-associated ancestry cluster than the 666-donor mean. A later analysis found that HLA-associated TCR beta chains were more clonally expanded and had lower generation probabilities than equally common non-associated chains. In an earlier analysis of around 600 of the donors, most TCR beta V segments appeared in productive rearrangements about 90% or about 30% of the time, broadly matching IMGT annotations. The authors suggested that the approach could potentially be extended to other disease states and immunological phenotypes. Some IMGT-functional V segments, including TRBV6-2 and TRBV6-3, could not be told apart with the 87-base-pair reads, so those segments were excluded. HLA typing was unavailable for some donors at each locus, so association tests used only the typed subset. Several of the top co-occurrence clusters appeared to be linked to parvovirus B19, influenza, CMV and Epstein-Barr virus, according to a later analysis. In vitro tests confirmed that three of the cytomegalovirus-associated TCR beta chains recognize cytomegalovirus antigens. A further reported finding was that TCR beta sequences accurately predicted the HLA-A and HLA-B alleles for most subjects in the first cohort. Across donors, most TCR sequences were observed very rarely, whereas some public TCRs were present in many individuals. V-gene and J-gene trimming of TCR beta chains was associated with a missense DCLRE1C variant in a later genetic analysis, and the association was replicated in an independent cohort. In both the original and validation cohorts, the classifier was reported to diagnose cytomegalovirus status with high specificity and sensitivity. Only TCR beta chains were sequenced in this cohort, and the absence of alpha or paired-chain data limited detectable features. The presence/absence analyses assumed that sequencing depth was roughly uniform across donors, and that assumption may not be true. When HLA alleles, especially DR and DQ, strongly co-occurred, attributing TCR associations to individual alleles was difficult. Linkage disequilibrium might explain the correlated functional status among segregating V segments, but an unknown experimental factor could not be excluded. The earlier analysis of 587 of the donors excluded roughly 17 rarely observed V segments, including chromosome 9 orphons, because counts were too low. Most CMV-associated TCR beta chains appeared to be HLA-restricted in a later analysis, and the HLA associations seemed to be driven largely by CMV exposure. In a later analysis, the rate of TCR association differed among HLA loci, with DRB1 alleles having the most associated TCRs and HLA-C alleles having the fewest. A cluster of highly shared sequence variants was judged likely to be a technical artifact of the sequencing pipeline.

About this clone: Its cognate antigen has yet to be identified. Per-base qualities were not stored, and no clone one base away is much larger.

The library was obtained by the immunoSEQ multiplex PCR assay. A mixture of 60 forward primers for TCR Vbeta segments and 13 reverse primers for TCR Jbeta segments was used in the multiplex PCR. The CDR3 region of rearranged TCR beta genes was amplified from genomic DNA by a multiplex PCR assay. Amplified TCR beta libraries were sequenced as 87-base-pair reads on the Illumina HiSeq System. The original pipeline was this. A later analysis counted 65 million to 90 million unique TCR beta chains across the 550 to 750 repertoires, and about 10 million of these chains were shared by at least two donors. Raw reads were error-corrected and collapsed into unique sequences by a nearest-neighbor algorithm in which closely related sequences were merged to remove PCR and sequencing errors. Alignment of CDR3 sequences to IMGT reference sequences was used to assign V, D and J gene segments. For a sequence to be retained, a match of at least six nucleotides to both a V gene segment and a J gene segment was required. Rearrangements were classified as productive when the CDR3 lacked stop codons and remained in frame with V and J, and all other rearrangements were classified as non-productive. CDR3 was defined according to IMGT convention as the region running from the second conserved V-encoded cysteine to the conserved J-encoded phenylalanine. The earlier analysis of 450 to 750 of the donors excluded any sequence lacking an unambiguous match to a single V gene segment. In an earlier analysis of roughly 600 of the donors, a V segment was called functional when productive rearrangements were above 56.7%, and segregating when the standard deviation between donors exceeded 5%. A statistical classification framework was developed to diagnose cytomegalovirus status using the catalog of TCR beta chain sequences. In a later analysis, TCR nucleotide sequences were compared against IMGT/GENE-DB human TR gene sequences so that V and J genes could be assigned. A later analysis assigned CDR3 sequences and most-parsimonious VDJ recombination scenarios with the TCRdist pipeline. A later analysis defined each TCR beta chain by its CDR3 amino acid sequence plus V-gene family, and excluded reads lacking a unique V-gene family. To address suspected cross-contamination and a sequencing artifact, a later analysis removed a few hundred highly shared, low-generation-probability nucleotide sequences. In a later analysis, a clonal expansion index was calculated for each public chain from normalized within-repertoire ranks of inferred template counts. In a later analysis, generation probabilities were computed using a VDJ recombination model fitted to out-of-frame rearrangements, and the results were checked against IGoR. Hypergeometric tests were used in a later analysis to score TCR-TCR, TCR-HLA and TCR-CMV co-occurrence, with a repertoire-size bias correction applied to the TCR pairs. In a later analysis, false discovery rates were estimated by permuting HLA or CMV assignments 20 times. In a later analysis, co-occurring TCRs were grouped with DBSCAN, and TCRdist sequence similarity was added when clustering was performed within HLA-allele-positive subsets. Repertoires with fewer than 30,000 or more than 120,000 public chains, plus five repertoires with anomalous nucleotide sharing, were excluded from co-occurrence clustering. TCRdb provides this immuneACCESS table in a form limited to in-frame rearrangements. Some clones are lacking; in checked studies, under half of them reflect an unresolved V gene, and why the rest are absent is not known. That table supplies the V and J calls and clone size; D and trimming were determined from the DNA. Here the sample has some 170,000 clones; roughly 80% occur a single time. Of the sample, around a tenth falls within the top ten clones.

CDR1 is given as KGHSH and CDR2 as LQKENI, both from the germline V gene. The junction shows trimming of 3 bases on V and 3 bases on J, and the gene matches do not reach 4 bases of it. The CDR3 starts with the cysteine, ends with the phenylalanine, and has 14 residues. Just the 42-base CDR3 DNA is kept, in frame starting at base 1. In total, 500 to 700 healthy bone marrow donors made up the cohort. All cohort members were sampled while nominally healthy, although unrecorded immune exposures were likely present. The donor was CMV seropositive and belonged to the group of 250 to 300 seropositive cohort members. A peripheral blood sample was collected from each donor, and TCR beta sequencing was performed on peripheral blood mononuclear cells. Genomic DNA was extracted from the blood cell samples with the Qiagen DNeasy Blood Extraction Kit.

The receptor chain draws on TRBV18 and TRBJ1-2, with 7 bases aligning to TRBD1. The sequence was obtained from a man younger than 35 in good health and CMV-seropositive. The sample consisted of PBMCs. The sequence in DNA is TGTGCCAGCTCACCTCGGGACAGTGACTATGGCTACACCTTC. This is translated as CASSPRDSDYGYTF.